This T cell receptor beta chain is drawn from a study of T cell responses to AZD1222 COVID-19 vaccine. Regarding this clone: The target antigen is unknown.

The CDR3 covers 12 residues. Germline CDR1 SGHDT, CDR2 YYEEEE. Trimming removed 0 bases from V and 13 bases from J, with 8 bases in between. Study results and caveats: Two AZD1222 doses significantly raised spike-specific TCR breadth and depth over controls. Among spike-specific TCRs, nearly half reportedly target unmutated variant regions. It should be noted that donors were predominantly white British and more often female, and clonal diversity was possibly underestimated.

Sequencing used immunoSEQ multiplex PCR; TCRdb keeps in-frame clones, though not all of them. The sample holds about 110,000 clones, roughly 90% seen once. This chain uses TRBV5-6 with TRBJ1-6; D gene unclear. This sequence was found in an adult in good health. The sample in question was peripheral blood, obtained on day 0 of AZD1222 vaccination. Here the CDR3 DNA reads TGTGCCAGCAGCTTGGGGAGGATCCCCCTCCACTTT. Protein sequence: CASSLGRIPLHF.